This is a list of T cell receptor beta chains from one sample in a study of cytomegalovirus exposure and HLA in healthy donors. Sequencing used immunoSEQ multiplex PCR; TCRdb keeps in-frame clones, though not all of them. The sample carries under 150,000 clones, approximately 90% recorded once. Input material: PBMCs. Receptor source: a woman aged 18 to 35 in good health and CMV-seropositive. The CDR3 runs from the conserved cysteine through the conserved F or W. A D gene is named only where the DNA matches it firmly. The size of a clone is reported for some rows only, either as once, few or many, or as a class for expanded clones.

clone size	D gene	J gene	V gene	CDR3 protein	CDR3 DNA
.	.	TRBJ1-2	TRBV19	CASSARVDYTF	TGTGCCAGTAGTGCCAGGGTAGACTACACCTTC
.	TRBD1	TRBJ1-1	TRBV5-6	CASSYSRGLDTEAFF	TGTGCCAGCAGTTATAGCAGGGGGCTGGACACTGAAGCTTTCTTT
.	TRBD1	TRBJ2-1	TRBV6-5	CASSSDRGTYNEQFF	TGTGCCAGCAGTTCAGACAGGGGTACCTACAATGAGCAGTTCTTC
.	TRBD2	TRBJ2-1	TRBV11-1	CASSFSGGAYNEQFF	TGTGCCAGCAGCTTTAGCGGGGGGGCATACAATGAGCAGTTCTTC
.	TRBD1	TRBJ1-1	TRBV5-1	CASSEGAGNTEAFF	TGCGCCAGCAGCGAGGGGGCGGGCAACACTGAAGCTTTCTTT
.	TRBD1	TRBJ2-7	TRBV2	CASKRQGYEQYF	TGTGCCAGCAAACGACAGGGCTACGAGCAGTACTTC
few	TRBD1	TRBJ1-2	TRBV7-9	CASSSDREADGYTF	TGTGCCAGCAGCTCCGACAGGGAAGCTGATGGCTACACCTTC
.	.	TRBJ1-2	TRBV30	CAWSVPSLLFYGYTF	TGTGCCTGGAGTGTCCCGAGCCTCTTATTCTATGGCTACACCTTC
once	TRBD1	TRBJ1-2	TRBV9	CASSVGSGGSYGYTF	TGTGCCAGCAGCGTAGGGTCAGGGGGCAGCTATGGCTACACCTTC
once	.	TRBJ1-1	TRBV11-2	CASRLDTGLNTEAFF	TGTGCCAGCAGATTAGATACAGGTCTGAACACTGAAGCTTTCTTT
.	TRBD2	TRBJ2-1	TRBV4-1	CASSQRAPGGTYNEQFF	TGCGCCAGCAGCCAAAGGGCCCCGGGGGGGACCTACAATGAGCAGTTCTTC
.	TRBD1	TRBJ2-3	TRBV7-2	CASIRDRRDTQYF	TGTGCCAGCATCCGGGACAGAAGAGATACGCAGTATTTT
.	.	TRBJ1-5	TRBV7-2	CASSPHPMARGNQPQHF	TGTGCCAGCAGCCCTCACCCAATGGCGCGGGGCAATCAGCCCCAGCATTTT
.	.	TRBJ2-7	TRBV2	CATHEEVGYEQYF	TGTGCCACACACGAGGAGGTCGGCTACGAGCAGTACTTC
.	.	TRBJ1-5	TRBV27	CASGSAAGSYSNQPQHF	TGTGCCAGCGGATCCGCGGCAGGGTCGTATAGCAATCAGCCCCAGCATTTT
.	TRBD1	TRBJ2-6	TRBV5-1	CASSFQGQDFSGANVLTF	TGCGCCAGCAGCTTCCAAGGACAGGATTTCTCTGGGGCCAACGTCCTGACTTTC
.	.	TRBJ1-3	TRBV7-2	CASSLTSWGVGNTIYF	TGTGCCAGCAGCCTTACCTCTTGGGGGGTCGGAAACACCATATATTTT
once	TRBD2	TRBJ2-7	TRBV19	CASSKTSGGTYEQYF	TGTGCCAGTAGCAAGACTAGCGGGGGAACCTACGAGCAGTACTTC
.	TRBD2	TRBJ2-4	TRBV7-2	CASSLNSGTSGQNIQYF	TGTGCCAGCAGCCTGAATTCCGGGACTAGCGGTCAAAACATTCAGTACTTC
.	TRBD2	TRBJ2-1	TRBV6-5	CASSYSRTSGYNEQFF	TGTGCCAGCAGTTACTCGAGGACTAGCGGTTACAATGAGCAGTTCTTC
.	TRBD2	TRBJ2-7	TRBV9	CASSVGLAGLQYF	TGTGCCAGCAGCGTTGGACTAGCGGGCTTACAGTACTTC
.	.	TRBJ2-3	TRBV5-1	CASHSSAGPTQYF	TGCGCCAGCCACTCTAGCGCAGGGCCTACGCAGTATTTT